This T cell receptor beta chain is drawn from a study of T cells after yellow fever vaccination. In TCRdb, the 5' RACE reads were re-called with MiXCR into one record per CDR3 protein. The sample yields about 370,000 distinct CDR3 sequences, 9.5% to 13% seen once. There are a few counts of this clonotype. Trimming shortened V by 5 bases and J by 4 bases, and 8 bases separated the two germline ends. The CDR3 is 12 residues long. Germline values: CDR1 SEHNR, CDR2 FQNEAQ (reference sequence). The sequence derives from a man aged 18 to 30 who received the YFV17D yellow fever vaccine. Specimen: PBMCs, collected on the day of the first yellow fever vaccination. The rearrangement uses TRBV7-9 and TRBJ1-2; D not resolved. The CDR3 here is CASSTESYGYTF. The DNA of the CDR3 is TGTGCCAGCAGCACGGAATCCTATGGCTACACCTTC.